These T cell receptor beta chains were read from a single sample in a study of blood T cell repertoires in COVID-19. Profiling relied on immunoSEQ multiplex PCR, and the TCRdb table lists in-frame clones only, not all of them. This repertoire shows about 170,000 clones, over 60% found once; its top ten account for about 8.3%. The sample taken for sequencing was peripheral blood. Every receptor here comes from a man aged 60-69 years with acute or convalescent COVID-19. The CDR3 runs from the conserved cysteine through the conserved F or W. A D gene is named only where the DNA matches it firmly. Clone size is not always given. Where it is, it says once, few, many or a class for expanded clones.

j_gene	v_gene	d_gene	len	abundance	CDR3aa	CDR3nt
TRBJ2-1	TRBV11-3	TRBD1	16	-	CASSLGGGQGYDEQFF	TGTGCCAGCAGCTTAGGGGGGGGACAGGGGTATGATGAGCAGTTCTTC
TRBJ1-5	TRBV10-3	-	15	-	CAISPQGLRDQPQHF	TGTGCCATCAGTCCACAGGGTCTCAGGGATCAGCCCCAGCATTTT
TRBJ1-2	TRBV12-3/TRBV12-4	TRBD1	13	many	CASRTGGTYGYTF	TGTGCCAGCAGGACAGGGGGGACCTATGGCTACACCTTC
TRBJ1-3	TRBV5-5	TRBD1	15	-	CASTIDQGAGNTIYF	TGTGCCAGCACCATAGACCAGGGGGCTGGAAACACCATATATTTT
TRBJ2-7	TRBV29-1	TRBD1	15	-	CSVEDRDRVFAEQYF	TGCAGCGTTGAAGACCGGGACAGGGTGTTCGCCGAGCAGTACTTC
TRBJ1-5	TRBV2	TRBD1	16	-	CARANHRDRENQPQHF	TGTGCCAGGGCAAATCACCGGGACAGGGAGAATCAGCCCCAGCATTTT
TRBJ2-7	TRBV5-1	TRBD1	15	few	CASSPTAGQGREQYF	TGCGCCAGCAGCCCGACCGCGGGACAGGGTCGCGAGCAGTACTTC
TRBJ1-2	TRBV5-5	TRBD1	13	few	CASTPTGGRGYTF	TGTGCCAGCACCCCTACAGGGGGCCGTGGCTACACCTTC
TRBJ2-7	TRBV4-1	-	15	-	CASSQDIGRTYEQYF	TGCGCCAGCAGCCAAGATATCGGCAGGACCTACGAGCAGTACTTC
TRBJ1-5	TRBV6-2/TRBV6-3	-	16	-	CASSYWASSSNQPQHF	TGTGCCAGCAGTTACTGGGCCAGCTCTTCCAATCAGCCCCAGCATTTT
TRBJ2-7	TRBV28	TRBD1	16	-	CASSATGTGTPYEQYF	TGTGCCAGCAGCGCGACCGGGACAGGGACTCCCTACGAGCAGTACTTC
TRBJ2-5	TRBV9	TRBD2	14	few	CASSFTSDQETQYF	TGTGCCAGCAGCTTCACTAGCGATCAAGAGACCCAGTACTTC
TRBJ2-1	TRBV4-2	-	15	few	CASSQEPGSYNEQFF	TGTGCCAGCAGCCAAGAGCCAGGGTCCTACAATGAGCAGTTCTTC
TRBJ2-7	TRBV6-6	-	16	few	CASSYSTGAASYEQYF	TGTGCCAGCAGTTACTCAACAGGCGCGGCCAGCTACGAGCAGTACTTC
TRBJ2-7	TRBV10-3	TRBD1	13	-	CAIRQGTYYEQYF	TGTGCCATAAGACAGGGGACCTACTACGAGCAGTACTTC
TRBJ1-6	TRBV18	-	15	-	CASSPVRVANSPLHF	TGTGCCAGCTCACCGGTCAGGGTGGCTAATTCACCCCTCCACTTT
TRBJ2-3	TRBV7-2	-	15	-	CASSLVWPSGDTQYF	TGTGCCAGCAGCTTAGTATGGCCCTCGGGAGATACGCAGTATTTT
TRBJ1-5	TRBV4-1	-	15	-	CASSQDAGIVQPQHF	TGCGCCAGCAGCCAAGATGCGGGGATAGTTCAGCCCCAGCATTTT
TRBJ1-5	TRBV3-1/TRBV3-2	-	15	-	CASSQDTGSYQPQHF	TGTGCCAGCAGCCAAGATACAGGCAGCTATCAGCCCCAGCATTTT
TRBJ2-7	TRBV7-3	-	14	-	CASSRQGAGDEQYF	TGTGCCAGCAGCAGGCAGGGGGCGGGAGACGAGCAGTACTTC
TRBJ1-4	TRBV5-4	-	15	-	CASSLGSTIDEKLFF	TGTGCCAGCAGCTTGGGTTCCACAATTGATGAAAAACTGTTTTTT
TRBJ2-1	TRBV18	-	16	-	CASSPDRRSSYNEQFF	TGTGCCAGCTCACCAGACAGGAGAAGCTCCTACAATGAGCAGTTCTTC
TRBJ2-1	TRBV27	TRBD1	20	-	CASSFLRQGPPSPIYNEQFF	TGTGCCAGCAGTTTTTTGAGACAGGGGCCCCCCTCGCCCATTTACAATGAGCAGTTCTTC
TRBJ1-4	TRBV18	-	13	-	CASSRGRDEKLFF	TGTGCCAGCTCACGCGGGCGGGATGAAAAACTGTTTTTT